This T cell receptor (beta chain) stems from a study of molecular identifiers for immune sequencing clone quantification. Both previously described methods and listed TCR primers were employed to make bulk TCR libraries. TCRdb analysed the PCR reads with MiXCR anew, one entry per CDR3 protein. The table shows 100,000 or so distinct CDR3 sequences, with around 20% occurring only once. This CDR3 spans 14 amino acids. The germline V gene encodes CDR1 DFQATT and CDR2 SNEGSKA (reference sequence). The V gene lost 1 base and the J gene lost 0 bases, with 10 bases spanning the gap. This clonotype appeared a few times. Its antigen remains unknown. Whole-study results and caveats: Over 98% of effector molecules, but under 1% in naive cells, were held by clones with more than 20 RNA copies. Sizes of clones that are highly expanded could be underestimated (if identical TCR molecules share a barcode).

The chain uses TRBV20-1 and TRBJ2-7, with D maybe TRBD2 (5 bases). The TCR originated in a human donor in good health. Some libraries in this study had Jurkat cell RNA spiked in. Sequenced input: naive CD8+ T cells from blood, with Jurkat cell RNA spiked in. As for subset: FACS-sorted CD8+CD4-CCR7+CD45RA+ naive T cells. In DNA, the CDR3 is TGCAGTGCTAGAGGACTATTCAGCTCCTACGAGCAGTACTTC. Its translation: CSARGLFSSYEQYF.